Following are 30 T cell receptor beta chains from one sample sequenced in a study of shared clonotypes between healthy human individuals. Measured with immunoSEQ multiplex PCR; TCRdb has only the in-frame clones, and not every one. The sample records about 2.4 million clones, just over 90% being singletons. What was sequenced was naive CD4+ T cells sorted from blood. This sample's subset: CD45RA+ positively selected. The receptors were sampled from a young man in good health.

V and J are TRBV11-2 and TRBJ2-3, with D perhaps TRBD2 (6 bases). The CDR3 length is 12 residues. Looked up from germline, CDR1 is SGHAT and CDR2 is FQNNGV. Trimming pared 2 bases from V and 6 bases from J, leaving 6 bases between. In DNA form, the CDR3 reads TGTGCCAGCAGCTTACGGGAGGATACGCAGTATTTT. Translated: CASSLREDTQYF.

The V gene is TRBV13, the J gene TRBJ2-7; no firm D call. CDR1 and CDR2 (germline): PRHDT, FYEKMQ (reference sequence). This CDR3 region has 15 residues. Trimming shortened V by 3 bases and J by 1 base, and 13 bases separated the two germline ends. This chain's CDR3 is CASSFRTAPSYEQYF. The CDR3 DNA reads as TGTGCCAGCAGCTTTAGGACCGCGCCTTCCTACGAGCAGTACTTC.

The chain joins TRBV4-1 to TRBJ1-4; 9 bases are shared with TRBD1. Per germline, CDR1 MGHRA and CDR2 YSYEKL. V was clipped by 4 bases and J by 5 bases; unmatched bases: 8. There are 16 residues in the CDR3. CDR3 nucleotide sequence: TGCGCCAGCAGCCCCCCACTTGACAGGGGGAATGAAAAACTGTTTTTT. This sequence encodes CASSPPLDRGNEKLFF.

This clone has more than one count but fewer than ten. The genes are TRBV19 and TRBJ1-5; 8 bases agree with TRBD1. With V trimmed by 6 bases and J by 3 bases, 1 base remained unmatched. Germline-derived CDR1 and CDR2 are LNHDA and SQIVND (reference sequence). CDR3 size: 13 residues. The CDR3: CASRTGANQPQHF. CDR3 nucleotide sequence: TGTGCCAGTAGGACAGGGGCCAATCAGCCCCAGCATTTT.

The J gene is TRBJ2-3, the V gene TRBV5-6; D not certain. Germline V gene sequence: CDR1 SGHDT, CDR2 YYEEEE. There are 12 residues in the CDR3. V lost 4 bases to trimming and J lost 1 base, with 4 bases between them. The CDR3 is CASSPRTDTQYF. CDR3 nucleotides: TGTGCCAGCAGCCCCCGCACAGATACGCAGTATTTT.

The chain carries TRBV27 and TRBJ2-4; the match to TRBD1 covers 8 bases. Germline CDR1 MNHEY, CDR2 SMNVEV (reference sequence). This CDR3 is built from 14 residues. V shed 6 bases, J shed 6 bases, and the junction held 7 bases outside the gene matches. CDR3 region: CASSQKGQVNIQYF. For the CDR3, the DNA is TGTGCCAGCAGCCAGAAGGGACAGGTAAACATTCAGTACTTC.

As to this clone: Other DNA sequences in the sample encode the same CDR3. The V call is TRBV5-1, the J call TRBJ1-2, with no clear D. Germline V CDR1 and CDR2: SGHRS, YFSETQ. Trimming left V 4 bases short and J 0 bases short, with 7 bases between. CDR3 length equals 13 residues. CDR3 in DNA: TGCGCCAGCAGCCTGACTTCTAACTATGGCTACACCTTC. Translated: CASSLTSNYGYTF.

The V gene is TRBV5-1, the J gene TRBJ1-6; 11 nucleotides agree with TRBD1. Germline trimming cut 3 bases from V and 5 bases from J; bases unmatched to any gene: 7. The V gene's germline CDR1 is SGHRS and CDR2 YFSETQ. The CDR3 has 17 amino acids. CDR3 nucleotide sequence: TGCGCCAGCAGCTATGGACAGGGGGCAGGAGATAATTCACCCCTCCACTTT. Its protein product is CASSYGQGAGDNSPLHF.

J is TRBJ2-1 and V is TRBV2, with D perhaps TRBD1 (5 bases). Between the trimmed V and J ends, which lost 0 bases and 8 bases, there was a span of 14 bases. Per germline, CDR1 SNHLY and CDR2 FYNNEI. The CDR3 consists of 15 residues. The CDR3 DNA follows: TGTGCCAGCAGTGAAGCGGCCTCTCCCAGGGATGAGCAGTTCTTC. Its protein is CASSEAASPRDEQFF.

The chain carries TRBV11-3 and TRBJ2-3; the match to TRBD1 covers 9 bases. The V segment lost 5 bases and the J segment 10 bases; nucleotides outside the gene matches: 4. Germline values: CDR1 SGHNT, CDR2 YENEEA. This CDR3 has 12 amino acids. The CDR3 DNA sequence: TGTGCCAGCAGCCAAAGGACAGGGGCGCAGTATTTT. Residues: CASSQRTGAQYF.

The CDR3 DNA reads TGCGCCAGCAGCTTGAACCCTTCGAACACCGGGGAGCTGTTTTTT. It specifies CASSLNPSNTGELFF. The chain uses TRBV5-1 and TRBJ2-2, with D unclear. V dropped 1 base and J dropped 0 bases, with 7 bases sitting between them. Germline-derived CDR1 and CDR2 are SGHRS and YFSETQ. The CDR3 is 15 residues long.

The chain has TRBV7-2 and TRBJ1-2; no clear D. CDR1 and CDR2 from the germline V gene are SGHTA and FQGNSA. The CDR3 runs to 13 residues. Trimming removed 2 bases at V and 8 bases at J, with 12 bases between. The CDR3 nucleotides read TGTGCCAGCAGCTTATCGACTATCGGGGGCTACACCTTC. This gives the protein CASSLSTIGGYTF.

This clone was observed a handful of times. The chain is built from TRBV5-1 and TRBJ1-1, with a possible D match to TRBD1 (5 bases). This CDR3 has 15 residues. Germline CDR1 is SGHRS and CDR2 is YFSETQ. Trimming left V 1 base short and J 6 bases short, with 16 bases between. The CDR3 DNA is TGCGCCAGCAGCTTGAGGGCAGGGACTCACCCTGAAGCTTTCTTT. This encodes CASSLRAGTHPEAFF.

The J gene is TRBJ2-1, the V gene TRBV4-1; 13 nucleotides agree with TRBD2. This CDR3 is 17 amino acids long. Germline trimming cut 1 base from V and 8 bases from J; bases unmatched to any gene: 8. Germline V gene sequence: CDR1 MGHRA, CDR2 YSYEKL. The CDR3 nucleotides read TGCGCCAGCAGCCAAGGGTCACTAGCGGGAGGGCCGGATGAGCAGTTCTTC. Protein: CASSQGSLAGGPDEQFF.

This clone was detected once. The V call is TRBV29-1, the J call TRBJ1-2; tentatively, D is TRBD1 (5 bases). Germline lookup yields CDR1 SQVTM and CDR2 ANQGSEA. This CDR3 is 16 amino acids long. V was cut by 0 bases and J by 4 bases, with 18 bases left in between. The CDR3 region has the DNA TGCAGCGTTGAAGATCCGGGGGAACGGACCTTCTATGGCTACACCTTC. It is translated as CSVEDPGERTFYGYTF.

The rearrangement uses TRBV28 and TRBJ2-3; TRBD2 matches 8 bases. This CDR3 is 16 amino acids long. Germline values: CDR1 MDHEN, CDR2 SYDVKM. V lost 6 bases to trimming and J lost 1 base; unmatched junction nucleotides: 9. CDR3 region: CASSRTAGGRTDTQYF. As DNA, the CDR3 is TGTGCCAGCAGCCGAACTGCGGGGGGACGCACAGATACGCAGTATTTT.

This clone turned up a few times. This chain links TRBV9 with TRBJ2-1; no reliable D call. This CDR3 is built from 13 residues. Trimming removed 0 bases from V and 5 bases from J, with 6 bases in between. The germline V gene encodes CDR1 SGDLS and CDR2 YYNGEE. CDR3 amino acids: CASSVAWDNEQFF. The CDR3, as DNA: TGTGCCAGCAGCGTAGCTTGGGACAATGAGCAGTTCTTC.

In regard to this clone: At one end the junction does not follow the germline gene, possibly because of a read error. The J gene is TRBJ2-5, the V gene TRBV7-7; the match to TRBD2 covers 9 bases. Germline CDR1 is SSHAT and CDR2 is FNYEAQ (reference sequence). This CDR3 region has 16 residues. In DNA form, the CDR3 reads TGTGCTAGCAGCTTGACATGGCGGGGGGGGCAGGAGACCCAGTACTTC. Translation: CASSLTWRGGQETQYF. The full variable domain, rest sourced from reference TRBV7-7 and TRBJ2-5, is GAGVSQSPRYKVTKRGQDVTLRCDPISSHATLYWYQQALGQGPEFLTYFNYEAQPDKSGLPSDRFSAERPEGSISTLTIQRTEQRDSAMYRCASSLTWRGGQETQYFGPGTRLLVL.

With regard to this clone: Other DNA sequences from this sample encode an identical CDR3 as well. The chain recombines TRBV7-3 with TRBJ2-1, with TRBD1 identical over 8 bases. The CDR3 loop spans 15 amino acids. The germline V gene encodes CDR1 SGHTA and CDR2 FQGTGA. V shed 3 bases and J 1 base; nucleotides not matched to a gene: 2. The chain's CDR3 is CASSFDRGSYNEQFF. CDR3 DNA sequence: TGTGCCAGCAGCTTCGACAGGGGTTCCTACAATGAGCAGTTCTTC. Full variable domain (missing parts from reference TRBV7-3 and TRBJ2-1): GAGVSQTPSNKVTEKGKYVELRCDPISGHTALYWYRQSLGQGPEFLIYFQGTGAADDSGLPNDRFFAVRPEGSVSTLKIQRTERGDSAVYLCASSFDRGSYNEQFFGPGTRLTVL.

The gene calls are TRBV19 and TRBJ1-4, with a possible D match to TRBD1 (5 bases). V lost 6 bases and J 5 bases, leaving 13 bases between the germline ends. In germline, CDR1 is LNHDA, CDR2 SQIVND (reference sequence). This CDR3 is 14 amino acids long. The CDR3 here is CASRGRRRNEKLFF. In DNA form, the CDR3 reads TGTGCCAGTAGGGGACGGCGGAGGAATGAAAAACTGTTTTTT. The full variable domain, with the rest looked up from reference TRBV19 and TRBJ1-4, is DGGITQSPKYLFRKEGQNVTLSCEQNLNHDAMYWYRQDPGQGLRLIYYSQIVNDFQKGDIAEGYSVSREKKESFPLTVTSAQKNPTAFYLCASRGRRRNEKLFFGSGTQLSVL.

The V gene is TRBV10-1, the J gene TRBJ1-1; 8 bases align to TRBD1. Germline V lookup: CDR1 WNHNN, CDR2 SYGVQD (reference sequence). The CDR3 runs 15 residues. V shed 5 bases, J shed 1 base, and the junction held 6 bases outside the gene matches. The CDR3: CASSLDQGANTEAFF. CDR3 nucleotides: TGCGCCAGCAGTCTGGATCAGGGGGCGAACACTGAAGCTTTCTTT.

The chain recombines TRBV6-1 with TRBJ1-5; tentatively, D is TRBD1 (6 bases). Looked up from germline, CDR1 is MNHNS and CDR2 is SASEGT. This CDR3 comprises 14 residues. V was cut by 6 bases and J by 5 bases, with 14 bases left in between. CDR3 DNA: TGTGCCAGCAGGACCGGGACACTCGATCAGCCCCAGCATTTT. Amino acids: CASRTGTLDQPQHF.

V is TRBV15 and J is TRBJ1-6; 11 nucleotides match TRBD1. The J segment lost 8 bases and the V segment lost 1 base, leaving 13 bases of the junction unmatched. CDR3 length: 19 amino acids. Germline V gene lookup returns CDR1 LNHNV and CDR2 YYDKDF (reference sequence). Here the CDR3 DNA reads TGTGCCACCAGCAGAGGGATCGTGGACAGGGGGCTTATTGATTCACCCCTCCACTTT. Its protein is CATSRGIVDRGLIDSPLHF.

This clone has only a few counts. The chain joins TRBV6-1 to TRBJ2-2; TRBD1 aligns across 8 bases. Trimming cost V 5 bases and J 9 bases; bases outside gene matches: 11. Germline V gene lookup returns CDR1 MNHNS and CDR2 SASEGT. This CDR3 comprises 15 residues. The CDR3 region has the DNA TGTGCCAGCAGTTTGGATCCAGGGGGCGAGAGGGAGCTGTTTTTT. It is translated as CASSLDPGGERELFF.

Details on this clone: This sample also contains other DNA sequences that code for the same CDR3. J is TRBJ2-5 and V is TRBV18; D gene unclear. Germline-derived CDR1 and CDR2 are KGHSH and LQKENI. Deletions cut 4 bases from V and 4 bases from J, with 10 bases between. The CDR3 spans 13 residues. The CDR3 is CASSQGRGETQYF. The CDR3 DNA reads TGTGCCAGCTCACAAGGGCGAGGAGAGACCCAGTACTTC.

The chain links TRBV7-9 to TRBJ1-2, with TRBD1 matching 7 bases. The CDR3 has 14 amino acids. V lost 5 bases to trimming and J lost 4 bases; unmatched junction nucleotides: 7. Germline-derived CDR1 and CDR2 are SEHNR and FQNEAQ (reference sequence). The CDR3 nucleotides read TGTGCCAGCAGCATTGGACAGGACATCTATGGCTACACCTTC. As protein: CASSIGQDIYGYTF.

The chain has TRBV10-1 and TRBJ2-3; 10 bases map to TRBD2. The CDR3 is 14 amino acids. The germline CDR1 and CDR2 sequences are WNHNN and SYGVQD (reference sequence). Trimming took 10 bases from V and 3 from J; bases not matched to a gene: 7. The CDR3 bases are TGCGCCACCTCTCTAGCGGGAGAGACAGATACGCAGTATTTT. It encodes CATSLAGETDTQYF.

This clone was counted only a few times. This chain joins TRBV4-3 and TRBJ2-7; D is perhaps TRBD1 or TRBD2 (5 bases each). V was clipped by 11 bases and J by 5 bases, with 13 bases between them. The CDR3 sequence is 11 residues long. From germline, CDR1 is LGHNA and CDR2 YSLEER. The CDR3 here is CAGLGVHEQYF. The DNA of the CDR3 is TGCGCCGGCCTGGGGGTCCACGAGCAGTACTTC.

The chain is built from TRBV7-9 and TRBJ1-1, with unresolved D. Trimming removed 5 bases at V and 0 bases at J, with 10 bases between. Germline CDR1 SEHNR, CDR2 FQNEAQ (reference sequence). The CDR3 is 14 residues long. The CDR3 here is CASSPQAVNTEAFF. The DNA of the CDR3 is TGTGCCAGCAGCCCCCAGGCCGTGAACACTGAAGCTTTCTTT.

The chain links TRBV6-6 to TRBJ2-2, with D possibly TRBD1 on 5 matching bases. The V end lost 4 bases, the J end lost 2 bases, and 5 bases lay between the germline ends. This CDR3 is 13 amino acids long. The germline V gene encodes CDR1 MNHNY and CDR2 SVGAGI (reference sequence). The CDR3 DNA is TGTGCCAGCAGTTGGACAAACACCGGGGAGCTGTTTTTT. This encodes CASSWTNTGELFF.